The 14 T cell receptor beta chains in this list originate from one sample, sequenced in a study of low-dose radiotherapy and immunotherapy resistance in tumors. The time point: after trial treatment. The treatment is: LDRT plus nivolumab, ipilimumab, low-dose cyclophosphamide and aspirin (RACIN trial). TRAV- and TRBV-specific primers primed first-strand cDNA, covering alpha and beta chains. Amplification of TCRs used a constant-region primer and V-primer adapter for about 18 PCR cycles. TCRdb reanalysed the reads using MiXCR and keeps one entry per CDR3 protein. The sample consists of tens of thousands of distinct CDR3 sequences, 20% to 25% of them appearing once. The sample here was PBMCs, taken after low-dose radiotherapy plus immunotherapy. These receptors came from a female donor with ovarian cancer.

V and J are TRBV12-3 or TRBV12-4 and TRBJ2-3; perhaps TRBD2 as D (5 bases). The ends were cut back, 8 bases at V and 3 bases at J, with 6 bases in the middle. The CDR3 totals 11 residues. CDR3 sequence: CASRETDTQYF. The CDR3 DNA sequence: TGTGCCAGCCGGGAAACAGATACGCAGTATTTT.

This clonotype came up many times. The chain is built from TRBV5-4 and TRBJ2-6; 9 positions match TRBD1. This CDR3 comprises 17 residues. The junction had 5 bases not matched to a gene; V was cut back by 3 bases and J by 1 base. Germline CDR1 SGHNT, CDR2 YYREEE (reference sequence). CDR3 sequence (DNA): TGTGCCAGCAGCTCCGGGACAGGGACTTCTGGGGCCAACGTCCTGACTTTC. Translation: CASSSGTGTSGANVLTF.

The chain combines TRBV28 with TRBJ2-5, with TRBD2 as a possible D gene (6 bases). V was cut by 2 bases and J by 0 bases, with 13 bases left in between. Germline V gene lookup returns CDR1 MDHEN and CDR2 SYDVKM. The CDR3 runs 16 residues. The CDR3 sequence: CASSLSGSGDQETQYF. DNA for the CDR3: TGTGCCAGCAGTTTAAGTGGTAGCGGAGACCAAGAGACCCAGTACTTC.

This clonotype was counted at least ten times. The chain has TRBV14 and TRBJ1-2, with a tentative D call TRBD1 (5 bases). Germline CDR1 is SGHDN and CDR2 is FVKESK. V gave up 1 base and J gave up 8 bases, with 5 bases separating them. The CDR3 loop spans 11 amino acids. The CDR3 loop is CASSQGGGYTF. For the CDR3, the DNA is TGTGCCAGCAGCCAAGGGGGCGGCTACACCTTC.

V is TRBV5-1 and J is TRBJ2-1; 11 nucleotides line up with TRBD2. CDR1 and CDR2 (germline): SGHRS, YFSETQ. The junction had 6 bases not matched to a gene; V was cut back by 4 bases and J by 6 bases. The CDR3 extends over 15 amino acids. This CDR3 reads CASSPLAGGSNEQFF. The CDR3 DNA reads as TGCGCCAGCAGCCCGCTAGCGGGAGGAAGCAATGAGCAGTTCTTC.

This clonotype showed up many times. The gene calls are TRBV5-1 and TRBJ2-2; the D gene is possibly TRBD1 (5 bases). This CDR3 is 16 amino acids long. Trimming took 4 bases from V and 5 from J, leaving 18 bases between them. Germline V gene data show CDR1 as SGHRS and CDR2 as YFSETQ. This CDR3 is CASSAIQGFETGELFF. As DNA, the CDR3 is TGCGCCAGCAGCGCGATCCAGGGTTTTGAAACCGGGGAGCTGTTTTTT.

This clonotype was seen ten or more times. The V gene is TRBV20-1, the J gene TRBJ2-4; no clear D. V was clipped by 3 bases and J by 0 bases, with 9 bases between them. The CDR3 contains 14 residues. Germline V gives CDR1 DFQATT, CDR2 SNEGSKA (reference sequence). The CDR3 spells CSASGPLAKNIQYF. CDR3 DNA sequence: TGCAGTGCTAGCGGGCCTCTAGCCAAAAACATTCAGTACTTC.

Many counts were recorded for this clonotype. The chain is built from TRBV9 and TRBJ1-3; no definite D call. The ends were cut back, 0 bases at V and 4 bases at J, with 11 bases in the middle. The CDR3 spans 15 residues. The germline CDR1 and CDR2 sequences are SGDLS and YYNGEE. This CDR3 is CASSVGRAKGNTIYF. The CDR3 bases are TGTGCCAGCAGCGTAGGGAGGGCGAAGGGAAACACCATATATTTT.

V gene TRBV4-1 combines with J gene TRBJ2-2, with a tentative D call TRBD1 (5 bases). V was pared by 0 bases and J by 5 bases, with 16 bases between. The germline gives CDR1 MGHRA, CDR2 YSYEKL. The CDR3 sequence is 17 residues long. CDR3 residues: CASSQESTVPGTGELFF. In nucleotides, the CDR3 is TGCGCCAGCAGCCAAGAATCGACAGTTCCAGGGACCGGGGAGCTGTTTTTT.

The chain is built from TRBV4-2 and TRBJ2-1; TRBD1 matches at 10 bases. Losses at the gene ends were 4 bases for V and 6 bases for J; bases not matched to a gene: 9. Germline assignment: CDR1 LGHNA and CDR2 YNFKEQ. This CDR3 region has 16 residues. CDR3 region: CASSLGTGVHPNEQFF. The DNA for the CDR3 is TGTGCCAGCAGCCTTGGGACAGGGGTGCATCCCAATGAGCAGTTCTTC.

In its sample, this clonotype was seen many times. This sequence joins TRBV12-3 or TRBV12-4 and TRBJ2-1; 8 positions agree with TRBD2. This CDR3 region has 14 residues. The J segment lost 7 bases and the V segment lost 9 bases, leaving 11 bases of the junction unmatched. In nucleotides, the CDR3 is TGTGCCAGTGACGGGGGGGAGGTGGATAATGAGCAGTTCTTC. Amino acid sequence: CASDGGEVDNEQFF.

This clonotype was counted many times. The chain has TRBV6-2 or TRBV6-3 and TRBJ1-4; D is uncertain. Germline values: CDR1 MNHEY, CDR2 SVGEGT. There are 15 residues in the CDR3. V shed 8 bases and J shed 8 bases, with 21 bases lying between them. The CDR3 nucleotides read TGTGCCAGCGGCGAGACAAGGGCATCTTGGGAAAAACTGTTTTTT. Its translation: CASGETRASWEKLFF.

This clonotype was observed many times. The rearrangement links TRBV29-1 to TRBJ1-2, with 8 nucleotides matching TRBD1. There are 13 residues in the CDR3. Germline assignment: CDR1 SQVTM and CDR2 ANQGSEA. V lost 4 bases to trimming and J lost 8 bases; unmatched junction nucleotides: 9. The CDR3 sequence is CSVVDRGVSGYTF. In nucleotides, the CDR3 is TGCAGCGTTGTAGACAGGGGTGTGAGCGGCTACACCTTC. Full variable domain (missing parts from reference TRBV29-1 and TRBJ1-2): SAVISQKPSRDICQRGTSLTIQCQVDSQVTMMFWYRQQPGQSLTLIATANQGSEATYESGFVIDKFPISRPNLTFSTLTVSNMSPEDSSIYLCSVVDRGVSGYTFGSGTRLTVV.

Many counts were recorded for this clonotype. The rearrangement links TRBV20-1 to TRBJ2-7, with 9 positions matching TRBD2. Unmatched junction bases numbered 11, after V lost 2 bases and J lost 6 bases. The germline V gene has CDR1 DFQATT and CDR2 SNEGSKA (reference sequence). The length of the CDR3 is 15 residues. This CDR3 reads CSARSTSGSHSEQYF. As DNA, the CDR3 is TGCAGTGCTAGATCAACTAGCGGGTCCCATAGCGAGCAGTACTTC.